The rows below give T cell receptor beta chains drawn from one sample of a study of blood T cell repertoires in COVID-19. Produced via immunoSEQ multiplex PCR; TCRdb's table is partial and in-frame only. Among about 320,000 clones listed, roughly 90% were seen once. Sequencing input: PBMCs or T cells enriched from blood (not recorded which). Receptors were obtained from a man aged 55-75 years who had recovered from COVID-19. Each CDR3 is given with its conserved first and last residue. Fields, in order: clone size, V gene, J gene, D gene, CDR3 DNA, CDR3 protein. A D gene is named only where the DNA matches it firmly. Expanded clones are given a class, and other clones once, few, many or no size at all.

NA	TRBV9	TRBJ1-6	NA	TGTGCCAGCAGCGTCCGCCCTTCCAGGGAGGAGGTCTCACCCCTCCACTTT	CASSVRPSREEVSPLHF
NA	TRBV7-2	TRBJ2-3	NA	TGTGCCAGCAGCCCAATAGGGGCACTCTTTCGCACAGATACGCAGTATTTT	CASSPIGALFRTDTQYF
NA	TRBV27	TRBJ2-1	TRBD1	TGTGCCAGCAGCCTTCGAGGACAGGGTACCTACAATGAGCAGTTCTTC	CASSLRGQGTYNEQFF
NA	TRBV7-3	TRBJ2-1	TRBD2	TGTGCCAGCAGCTTATCGCCTAGCGGGGTCAATGAGCAGTTCTTC	CASSLSPSGVNEQFF
NA	TRBV7-2	TRBJ2-7	TRBD1	TGTGCCAGCAGCTTAGAAGGGACAGGACCCTACGAGCAGTACTTC	CASSLEGTGPYEQYF
NA	TRBV19	TRBJ2-2	TRBD2	TGTGCCAGTAGTAAAGGACTAGCGGGGGGCGCGTACACCGGGGAGCTGTTTTTT	CASSKGLAGGAYTGELFF
NA	TRBV28	TRBJ2-7	NA	TGTGCCAGCAGGGGTACAGGGTCAGGGTACGAGCAGTACTTC	CASRGTGSGYEQYF
few	TRBV18	TRBJ1-1	NA	TGTGCCAGCTCACCACTGGGCAGGGGCACTGAAGCTTTCTTT	CASSPLGRGTEAFF
NA	TRBV7-8	TRBJ2-5	NA	TGTGCCAGCAGCCTCCGACAACAAGAGACCCAGTACTTC	CASSLRQQETQYF
NA	TRBV11-2	TRBJ2-7	TRBD2	TGTGCCAGCAGCTTAGCTCCAGCGGGGGGTTACTACGAGCAGTACTTC	CASSLAPAGGYYEQYF
NA	TRBV2	TRBJ1-1	NA	TGTGCCAGCAGTGAAAATGCCCGGGTTCAATCCTCGACTGAAGCTTTCTTT	CASSENARVQSSTEAFF
NA	TRBV5-1	TRBJ1-6	NA	TGCGCCAGCAGCTTGGAAGGGGGAAAGTATAATTCACCCCTCCACTTT	CASSLEGGKYNSPLHF
once	TRBV5-5	TRBJ1-4	TRBD1	TGTGCCAGCAGCCTCGACAGGGGGCAAGGAGAAAAACTGTTTTTT	CASSLDRGQGEKLFF
NA	TRBV27	TRBJ2-7	NA	TGTGCCAGCAGTCTAGGGGCAGTGTACTACGAGCAGTACTTC	CASSLGAVYYEQYF
NA	TRBV7-2	TRBJ1-3	NA	TGTGCCAGCAGCTCCCCCGGACTCCGAGGAAACACCATATATTTT	CASSSPGLRGNTIYF
NA	TRBV6-5	TRBJ2-3	TRBD2	TGTGCCAGCATGAGCGGGGGGGATACGCAGTATTTT	CASMSGGDTQYF
NA	TRBV5-5	TRBJ2-7	TRBD1	TGTGCCAGCAGCTTGGCACCGGGACAGGGAATTAGTAGGTCCTACGAGCAGTACTTC	CASSLAPGQGISRSYEQYF
NA	TRBV11-3	TRBJ1-5	TRBD1	TGTGCCAGCAGTCCCAGGGGGACAGATAGCAATCAGCCCCAGCATTTT	CASSPRGTDSNQPQHF
NA	TRBV2	TRBJ2-7	TRBD1	TGTGCCATTCCGGGACAGGGGTTGTACGAGCAGTACTTC	CAIPGQGLYEQYF
once	TRBV5-6	TRBJ2-5	NA	TGTGCCAGCAGTAACATCCAGGAGACCCAGTACTTC	CASSNIQETQYF
once	TRBV27	TRBJ1-4	NA	TGTGCCAGCAGTTTAACAGGGACGAGTGAAAAACTGTTTTTT	CASSLTGTSEKLFF
NA	TRBV6-1	TRBJ1-5	NA	TGTGCCAGCAGTGACCCGAATAGGGGTGGGACTTCCAATCAGCCCCAGCATTTT	CASSDPNRGGTSNQPQHF
few	TRBV9	TRBJ2-3	TRBD2	TGTGCCAGCAGCGTAGCTGGGACTAGTCTCTCAAATACGCAGTATTTT	CASSVAGTSLSNTQYF
NA	TRBV19	TRBJ2-4	TRBD1	TGTGCCAGTAGTACTATCTGGGACAGTCGAAACATTCAGTACTTC	CASSTIWDSRNIQYF
NA	TRBV3-1/TRBV3-2	TRBJ1-5	NA	TGTGCCAGCAGCCTAGGGGTTGACAATCAGCCCCAGCATTTT	CASSLGVDNQPQHF
NA	TRBV19	TRBJ2-3	TRBD2	TGTGCCAGTAGTATGAGTATGAGGCTAGGGAGGGGAGCTAACACAGATACGCAGTATTTT	CASSMSMRLGRGANTDTQYF
NA	TRBV5-5	TRBJ2-1	NA	TGTGCCAGCAGCTTGGCGGGCGGGGTAGCGGAGTTCTTC	CASSLAGGVAEFF